This T cell receptor beta chain is drawn from a study of liver allograft versus peripheral blood T cells. Turning to the study itself: Comparing T cell receptor repertoires in transplanted livers with those in recipients' peripheral blood was part of the design.

The germline V gene has CDR1 LNHDA and CDR2 SQIVND (reference sequence). J gave up 7 bases and V 4 bases, and 9 bases lay outside the gene matches. This CDR3 contains 14 residues. For this clonotype: Its antigen is as yet unknown.

Findings and caveats of the study: Liver allograft repertoires of T cell receptors reportedly diverged from peripheral blood repertoires.

TCRdb re-called the reads through MiXCR, storing one row per CDR3 protein. The sample shows about 9,200 distinct CDR3 sequences, roughly 27% of them seen only once. The chain links TRBV19 to TRBJ1-1; TRBD1 matches at 7 bases. The source of this sequence is a human patient who had a liver transplant. Part of the T cell pool may stem from the graft donor. The CDR3 protein is CASSTTGARSEAFF. In DNA form, the CDR3 reads TGTGCCAGTAGTACTACAGGGGCGCGGAGTGAAGCTTTCTTT. The whole variable domain, remainder taken from reference TRBV19 and TRBJ1-1, is DGGITQSPKYLFRKEGQNVTLSCEQNLNHDAMYWYRQDPGQGLRLIYYSQIVNDFQKGDIAEGYSVSREKKESFPLTVTSAQKNPTAFYLCASSTTGARSEAFFGQGTRLTVV.